This T cell receptor beta chain was profiled in a study of regulatory T cells in long-lasting Graves disease. Researchers made TCR beta libraries by using iRepertoire HTBI primers and running Arm-PCR on CDR3 regions. Each CDR3 protein is one row after TCRdb ran MiXCR on the multiplex PCR reads. Here the sample spans 370,000 or so distinct CDR3 sequences, roughly 16% being singletons. This clonotype was detected many times. Time point described: newly diagnosed GD, antithyroid drugs for less than 3 months. RNA isolated from PBMCs was used to make the TCR library. The germline V gene encodes CDR1 KGHDR and CDR2 SFDVKD. The CDR3 loop spans 12 amino acids. Trimming cost V 2 bases and J 5 bases, with 5 bases left between them. The sample was also reused in another study, on T cells in Graves' hyperthyroidism and ophthalmopathy. As that report states: HTBI primers were used for first-round RT-PCR of the TCR CDR3.

This TCR was recovered from a woman aged 18 to 35 with Graves disease. This rearrangement joins TRBV24-1 to TRBJ2-5; D remains unclear. This specimen was peripheral blood mononuclear cells (PBMCs), taken at new diagnosis, from a patient treated with antithyroid drugs. The CDR3: CATSDSEETQYF. The CDR3 bases are TGTGCCACCAGTGATTCCGAGGAGACCCAGTACTTC.